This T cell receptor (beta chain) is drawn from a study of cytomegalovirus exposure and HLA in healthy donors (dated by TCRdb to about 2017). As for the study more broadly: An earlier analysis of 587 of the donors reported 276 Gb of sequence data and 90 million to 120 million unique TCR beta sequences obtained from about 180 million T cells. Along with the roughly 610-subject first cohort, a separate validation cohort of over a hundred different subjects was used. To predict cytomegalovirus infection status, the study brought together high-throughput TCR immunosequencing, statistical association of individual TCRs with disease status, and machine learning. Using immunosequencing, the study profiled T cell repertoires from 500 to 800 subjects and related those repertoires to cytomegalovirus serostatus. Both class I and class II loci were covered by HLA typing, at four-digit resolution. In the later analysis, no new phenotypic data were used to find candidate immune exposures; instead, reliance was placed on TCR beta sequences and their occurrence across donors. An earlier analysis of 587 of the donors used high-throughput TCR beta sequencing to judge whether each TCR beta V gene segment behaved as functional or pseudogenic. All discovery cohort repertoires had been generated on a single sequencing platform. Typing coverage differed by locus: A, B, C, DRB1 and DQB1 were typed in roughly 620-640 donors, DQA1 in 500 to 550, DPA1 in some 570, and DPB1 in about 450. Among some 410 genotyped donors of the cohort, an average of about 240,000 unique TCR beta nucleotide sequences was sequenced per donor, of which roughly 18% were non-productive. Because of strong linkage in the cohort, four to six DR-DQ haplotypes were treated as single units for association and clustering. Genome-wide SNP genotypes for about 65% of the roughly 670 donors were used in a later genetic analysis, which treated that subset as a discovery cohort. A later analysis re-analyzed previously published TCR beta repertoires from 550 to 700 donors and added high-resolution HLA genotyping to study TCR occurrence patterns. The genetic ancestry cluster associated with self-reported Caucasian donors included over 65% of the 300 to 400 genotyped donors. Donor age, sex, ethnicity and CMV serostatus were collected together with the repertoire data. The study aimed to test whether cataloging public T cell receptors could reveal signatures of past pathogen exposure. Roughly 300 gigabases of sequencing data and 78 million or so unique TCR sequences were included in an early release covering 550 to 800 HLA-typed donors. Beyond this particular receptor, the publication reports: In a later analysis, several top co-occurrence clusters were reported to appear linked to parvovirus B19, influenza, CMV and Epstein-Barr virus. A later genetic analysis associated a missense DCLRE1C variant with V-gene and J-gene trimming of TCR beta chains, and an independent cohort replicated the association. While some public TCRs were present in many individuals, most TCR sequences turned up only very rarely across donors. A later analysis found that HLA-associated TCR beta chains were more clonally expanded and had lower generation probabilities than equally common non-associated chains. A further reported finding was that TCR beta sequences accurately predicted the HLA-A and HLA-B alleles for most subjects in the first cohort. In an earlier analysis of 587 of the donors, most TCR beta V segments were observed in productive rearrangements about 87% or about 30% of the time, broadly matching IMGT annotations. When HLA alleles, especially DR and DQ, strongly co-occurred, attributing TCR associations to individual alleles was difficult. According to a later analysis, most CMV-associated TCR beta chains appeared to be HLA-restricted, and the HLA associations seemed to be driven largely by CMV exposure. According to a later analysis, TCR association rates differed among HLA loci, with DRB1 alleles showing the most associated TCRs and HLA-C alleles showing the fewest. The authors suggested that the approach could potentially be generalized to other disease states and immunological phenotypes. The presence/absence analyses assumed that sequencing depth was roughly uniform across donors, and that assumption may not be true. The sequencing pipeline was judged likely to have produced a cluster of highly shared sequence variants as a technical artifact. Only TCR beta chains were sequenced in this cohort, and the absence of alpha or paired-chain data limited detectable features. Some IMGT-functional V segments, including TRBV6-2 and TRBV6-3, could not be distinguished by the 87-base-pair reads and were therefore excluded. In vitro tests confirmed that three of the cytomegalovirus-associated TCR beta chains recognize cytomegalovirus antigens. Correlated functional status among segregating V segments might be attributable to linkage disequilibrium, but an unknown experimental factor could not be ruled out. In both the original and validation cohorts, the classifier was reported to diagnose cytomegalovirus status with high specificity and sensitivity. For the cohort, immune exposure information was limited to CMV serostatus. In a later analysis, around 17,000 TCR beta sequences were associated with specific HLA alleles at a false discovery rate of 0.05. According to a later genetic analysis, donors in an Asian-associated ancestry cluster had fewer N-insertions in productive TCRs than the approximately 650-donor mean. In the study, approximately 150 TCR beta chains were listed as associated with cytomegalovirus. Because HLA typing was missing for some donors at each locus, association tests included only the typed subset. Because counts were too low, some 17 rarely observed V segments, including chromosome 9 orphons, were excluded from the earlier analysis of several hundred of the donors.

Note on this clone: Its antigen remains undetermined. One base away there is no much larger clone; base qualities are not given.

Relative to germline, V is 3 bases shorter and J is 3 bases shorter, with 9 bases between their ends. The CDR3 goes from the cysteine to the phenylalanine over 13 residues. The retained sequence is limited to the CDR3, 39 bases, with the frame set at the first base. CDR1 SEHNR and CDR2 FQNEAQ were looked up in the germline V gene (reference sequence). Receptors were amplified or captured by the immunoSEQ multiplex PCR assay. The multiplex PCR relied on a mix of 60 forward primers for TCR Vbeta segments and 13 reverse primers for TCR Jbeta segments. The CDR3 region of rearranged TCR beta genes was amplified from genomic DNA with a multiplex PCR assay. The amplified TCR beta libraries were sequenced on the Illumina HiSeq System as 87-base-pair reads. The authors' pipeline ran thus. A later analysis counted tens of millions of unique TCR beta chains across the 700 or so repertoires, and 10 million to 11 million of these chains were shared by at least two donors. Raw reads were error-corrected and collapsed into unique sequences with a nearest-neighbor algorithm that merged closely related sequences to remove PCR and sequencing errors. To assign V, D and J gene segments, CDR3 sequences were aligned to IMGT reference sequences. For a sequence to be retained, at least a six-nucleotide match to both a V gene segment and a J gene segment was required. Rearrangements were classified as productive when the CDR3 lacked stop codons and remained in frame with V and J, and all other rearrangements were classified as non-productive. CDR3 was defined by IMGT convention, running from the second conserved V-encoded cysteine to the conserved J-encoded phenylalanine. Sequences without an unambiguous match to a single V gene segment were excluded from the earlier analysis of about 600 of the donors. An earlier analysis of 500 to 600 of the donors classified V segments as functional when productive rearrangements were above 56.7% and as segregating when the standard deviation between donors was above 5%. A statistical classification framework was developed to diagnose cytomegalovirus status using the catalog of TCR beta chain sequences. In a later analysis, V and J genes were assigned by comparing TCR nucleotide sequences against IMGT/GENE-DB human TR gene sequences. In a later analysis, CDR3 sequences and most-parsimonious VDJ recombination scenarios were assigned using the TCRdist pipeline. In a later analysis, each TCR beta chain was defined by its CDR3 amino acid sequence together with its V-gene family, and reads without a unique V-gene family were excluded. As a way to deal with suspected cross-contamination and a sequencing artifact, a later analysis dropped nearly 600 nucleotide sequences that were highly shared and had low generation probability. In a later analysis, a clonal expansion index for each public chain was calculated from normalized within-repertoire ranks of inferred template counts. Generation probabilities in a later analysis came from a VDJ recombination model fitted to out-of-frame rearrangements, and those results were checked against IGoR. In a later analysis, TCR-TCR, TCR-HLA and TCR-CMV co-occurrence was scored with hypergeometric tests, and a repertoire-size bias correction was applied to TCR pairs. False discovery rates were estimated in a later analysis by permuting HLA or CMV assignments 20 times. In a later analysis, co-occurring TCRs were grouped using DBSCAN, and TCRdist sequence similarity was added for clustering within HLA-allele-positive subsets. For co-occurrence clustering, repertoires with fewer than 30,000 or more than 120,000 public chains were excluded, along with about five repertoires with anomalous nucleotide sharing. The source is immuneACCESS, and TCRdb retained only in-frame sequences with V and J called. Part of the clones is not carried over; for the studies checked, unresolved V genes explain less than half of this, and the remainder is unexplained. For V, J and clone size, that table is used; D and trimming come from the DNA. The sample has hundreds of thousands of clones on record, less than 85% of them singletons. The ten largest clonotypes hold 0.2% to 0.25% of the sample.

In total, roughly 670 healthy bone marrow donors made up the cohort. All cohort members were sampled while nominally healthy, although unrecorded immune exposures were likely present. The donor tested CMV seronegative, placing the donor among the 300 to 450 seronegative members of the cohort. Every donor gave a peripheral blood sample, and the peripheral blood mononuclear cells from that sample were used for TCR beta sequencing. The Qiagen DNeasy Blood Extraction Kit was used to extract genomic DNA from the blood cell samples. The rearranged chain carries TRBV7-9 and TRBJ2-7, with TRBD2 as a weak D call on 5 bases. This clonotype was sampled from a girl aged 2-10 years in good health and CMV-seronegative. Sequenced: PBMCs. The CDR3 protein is CASSFPGIYEQYF. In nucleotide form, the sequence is TGTGCCAGCAGCTTCCCGGGGATCTACGAGCAGTACTTC.